This T cell receptor (beta chain) was obtained from a study of cytomegalovirus exposure and HLA in healthy donors. The study, taken as a whole, reports: The authors enumerated around 150 TCR beta chains as linked to cytomegalovirus. In a later analysis, CMV-associated beta chains were mostly HLA-associated, it appeared. A further, later analysis showed that HLA-associated TCR beta chains (compared with equally common others) were more clonally expanded.

The PCR had 60 Vbeta and 13 Jbeta primers. Produced via immunoSEQ multiplex PCR; TCRdb's table is partial and in-frame only. The sample lists approximately 150,000 clones, 78% occurring once. The CDR3 has 10 residues. V was pared by 11 bases and J by 7 bases, with 11 bases between. Germline V lookup: CDR1 MNHEY, CDR2 SVGAGI. This clone was seen a handful of times. Antigen unknown. The sequenced sample was PBMCs. J is TRBJ1-1 and V is TRBV6-5; the D is unclear. This receptor was taken from a young woman in good health and CMV-seronegative. The CDR3 DNA is TGTGCCGCTGGTGACTTTGAAGCTTTCTTT. Translation: CAAGDFEAFF.